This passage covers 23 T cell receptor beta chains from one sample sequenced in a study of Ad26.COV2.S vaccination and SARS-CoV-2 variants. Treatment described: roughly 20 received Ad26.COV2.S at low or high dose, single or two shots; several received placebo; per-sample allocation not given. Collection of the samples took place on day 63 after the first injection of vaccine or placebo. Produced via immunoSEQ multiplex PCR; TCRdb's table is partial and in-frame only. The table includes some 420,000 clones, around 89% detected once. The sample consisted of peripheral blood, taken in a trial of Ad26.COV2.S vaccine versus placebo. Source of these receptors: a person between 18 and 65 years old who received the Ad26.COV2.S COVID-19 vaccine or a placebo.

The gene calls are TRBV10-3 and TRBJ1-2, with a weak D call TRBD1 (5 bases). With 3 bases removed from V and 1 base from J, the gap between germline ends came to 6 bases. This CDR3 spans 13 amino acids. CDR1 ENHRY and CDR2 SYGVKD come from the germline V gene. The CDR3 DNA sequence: TGTGCCATCAGTGATCAGGGTAACTATGGCTACACCTTC. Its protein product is CAISDQGNYGYTF.

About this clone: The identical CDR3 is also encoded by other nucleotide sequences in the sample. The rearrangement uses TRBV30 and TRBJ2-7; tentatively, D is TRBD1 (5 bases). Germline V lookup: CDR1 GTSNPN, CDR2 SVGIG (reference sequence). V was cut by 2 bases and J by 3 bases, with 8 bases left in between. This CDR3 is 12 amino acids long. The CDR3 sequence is CAWSPQGYEQYF. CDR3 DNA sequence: TGTGCCTGGAGTCCGCAGGGCTACGAGCAGTACTTC. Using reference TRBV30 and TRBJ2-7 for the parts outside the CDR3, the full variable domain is SQTIHQWPATLVQPVGSPLSLECTVEGTSNPNLYWYRQAAGRGLQLLFYSVGIGQISSEVPQNLSASRPQDRQFILSSKKLLLSDSGFYLCAWSPQGYEQYFGPGTRLTVT.

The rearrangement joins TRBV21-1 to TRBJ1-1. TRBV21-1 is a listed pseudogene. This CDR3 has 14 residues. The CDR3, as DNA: TGTGCCAGCAGCAACGATCCGGGATTCACTGAAGCTTTCTTT. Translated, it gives CASSNDPGFTEAFF.

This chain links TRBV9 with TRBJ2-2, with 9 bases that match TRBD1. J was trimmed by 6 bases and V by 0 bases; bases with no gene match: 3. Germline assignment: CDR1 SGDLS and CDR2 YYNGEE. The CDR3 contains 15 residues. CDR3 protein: CASSVVGTGPGELFF. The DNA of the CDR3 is TGTGCCAGCAGCGTAGTTGGGACAGGGCCCGGGGAGCTGTTTTTT.

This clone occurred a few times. Here the CDR3 reads CASSARTGGTGELFF. Written as DNA, the CDR3 is TGTGCCAGCAGTGCTAGGACAGGGGGAACCGGGGAGCTGTTTTTT. The V call is TRBV25-1, the J call TRBJ2-2; TRBD1 agrees at 10 bases. Trimming removed 4 bases from V and 5 bases from J; junction bases left unmatched: 4. CDR3 length: 15 amino acids. From germline, CDR1 is MGHDK and CDR2 SYGVNS.

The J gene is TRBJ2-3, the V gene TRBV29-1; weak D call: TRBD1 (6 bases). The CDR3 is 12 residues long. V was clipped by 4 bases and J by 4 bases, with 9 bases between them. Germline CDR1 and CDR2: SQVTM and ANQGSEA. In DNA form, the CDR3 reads TGCAGCGTTGCTTCAGGGGCAGATACGCAGTATTTT. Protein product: CSVASGADTQYF.

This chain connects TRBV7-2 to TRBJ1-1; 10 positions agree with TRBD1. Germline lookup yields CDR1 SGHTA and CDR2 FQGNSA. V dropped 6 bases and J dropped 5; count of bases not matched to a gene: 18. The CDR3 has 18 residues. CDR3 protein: CASRRGTGDGSRNTEAFF. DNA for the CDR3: TGTGCCAGCAGGCGCGGGACAGGGGATGGAAGTAGAAATACTGAAGCTTTCTTT.

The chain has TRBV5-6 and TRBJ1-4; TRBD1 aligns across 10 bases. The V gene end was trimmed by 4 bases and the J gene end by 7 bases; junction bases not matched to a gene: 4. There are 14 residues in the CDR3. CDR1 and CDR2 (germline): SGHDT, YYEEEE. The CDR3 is CASSRGQGVEKLFF. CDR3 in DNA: TGTGCCAGCAGCCGCGGACAGGGGGTTGAAAAACTGTTTTTT.

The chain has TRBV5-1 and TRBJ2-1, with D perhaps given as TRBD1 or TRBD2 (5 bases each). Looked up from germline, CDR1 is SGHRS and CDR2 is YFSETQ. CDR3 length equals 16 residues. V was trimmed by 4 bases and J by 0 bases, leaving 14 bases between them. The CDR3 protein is CASSPFSGSSYNEQFF. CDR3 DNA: TGCGCCAGCAGCCCTTTTTCAGGGAGCTCCTACAATGAGCAGTTCTTC.

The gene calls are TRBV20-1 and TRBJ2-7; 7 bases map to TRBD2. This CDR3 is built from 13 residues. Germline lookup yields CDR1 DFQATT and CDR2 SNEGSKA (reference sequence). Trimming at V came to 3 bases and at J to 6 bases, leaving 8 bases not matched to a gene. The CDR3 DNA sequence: TGCAGTGCTAGTAGTGTGTCGGGGGGCGAGCAGTACTTC. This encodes CSASSVSGGEQYF.

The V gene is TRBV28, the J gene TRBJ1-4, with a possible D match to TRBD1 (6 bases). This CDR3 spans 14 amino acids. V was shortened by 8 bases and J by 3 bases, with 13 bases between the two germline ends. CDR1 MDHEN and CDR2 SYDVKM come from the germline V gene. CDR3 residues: CASYQGRANEKLFF. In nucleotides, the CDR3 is TGTGCCAGCTACCAGGGGAGGGCTAATGAAAAACTGTTTTTT.

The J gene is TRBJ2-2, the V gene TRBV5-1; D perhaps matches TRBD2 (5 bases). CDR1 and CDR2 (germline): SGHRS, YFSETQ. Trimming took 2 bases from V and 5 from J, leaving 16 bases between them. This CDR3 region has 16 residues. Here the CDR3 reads CASSFERTRGTGELFF. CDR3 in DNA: TGCGCCAGCAGCTTCGAGCGGACCCGCGGGACCGGGGAGCTGTTTTTT.

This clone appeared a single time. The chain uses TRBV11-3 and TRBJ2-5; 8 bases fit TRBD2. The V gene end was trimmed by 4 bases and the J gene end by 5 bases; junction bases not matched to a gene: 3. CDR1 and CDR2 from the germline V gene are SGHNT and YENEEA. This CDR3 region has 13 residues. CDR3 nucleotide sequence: TGTGCCAGCAGCTGGGAGCGGGGGGAGACCCAGTACTTC. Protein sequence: CASSWERGETQYF.

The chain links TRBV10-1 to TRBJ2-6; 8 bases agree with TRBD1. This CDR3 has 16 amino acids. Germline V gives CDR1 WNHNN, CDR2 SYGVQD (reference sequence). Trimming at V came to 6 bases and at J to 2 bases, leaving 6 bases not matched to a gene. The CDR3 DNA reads TGCGCCAGCAGCGGGACAGGTGGGCCTGGGGCCAACGTCCTGACTTTC. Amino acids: CASSGTGGPGANVLTF.

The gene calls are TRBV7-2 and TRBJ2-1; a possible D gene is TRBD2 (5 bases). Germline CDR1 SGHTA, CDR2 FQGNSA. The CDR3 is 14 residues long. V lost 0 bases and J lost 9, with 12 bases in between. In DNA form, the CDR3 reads TGTGCCAGCAGCTTAGCACCCACTAGACTTGAGCAGTTCTTC. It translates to CASSLAPTRLEQFF. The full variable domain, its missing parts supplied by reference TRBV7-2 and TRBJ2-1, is GAGVSQSPSNKVTEKGKDVELRCDPISGHTALYWYRQSLGQGLEFLIYFQGNSAPDKSGLPSDRFSAERTGGSVSTLTIQRTQQEDSAVYLCASSLAPTRLEQFFGPGTRLTVL.

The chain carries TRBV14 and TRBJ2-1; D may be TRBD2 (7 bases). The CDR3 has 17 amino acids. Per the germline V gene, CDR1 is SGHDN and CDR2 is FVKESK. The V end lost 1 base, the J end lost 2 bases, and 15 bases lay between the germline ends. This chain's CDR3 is CASSQAYPGGAYNEQFF. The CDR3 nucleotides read TGTGCCAGCAGCCAAGCGTATCCGGGGGGCGCCTACAATGAGCAGTTCTTC. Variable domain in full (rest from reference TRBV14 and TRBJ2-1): EAGVTQFPSHSVIEKGQTVTLRCDPISGHDNLYWYRRVMGKEIKFLLHFVKESKQDESGMPNNRFLAERTGGTYSTLKVQPAELEDSGVYFCASSQAYPGGAYNEQFFGPGTRLTVL.

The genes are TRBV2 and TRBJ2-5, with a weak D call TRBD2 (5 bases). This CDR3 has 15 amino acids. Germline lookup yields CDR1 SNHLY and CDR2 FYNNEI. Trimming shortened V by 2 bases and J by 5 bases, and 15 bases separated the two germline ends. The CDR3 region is CASSELPLGMETQYF. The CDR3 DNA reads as TGTGCCAGCAGTGAATTACCCCTCGGGATGGAGACCCAGTACTTC.

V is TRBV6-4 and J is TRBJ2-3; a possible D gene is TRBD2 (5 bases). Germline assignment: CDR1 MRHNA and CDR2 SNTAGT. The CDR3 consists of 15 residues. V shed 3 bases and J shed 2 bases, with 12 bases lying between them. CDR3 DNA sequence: TGTGCCAGCAGTGAAACCGGACTCGTCACAGATACGCAGTATTTT. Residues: CASSETGLVTDTQYF.

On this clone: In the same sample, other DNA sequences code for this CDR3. The CDR3: CASSQTSGGTDTQYF. For the CDR3, the DNA is TGTGCCAGCAGCCAAACCAGCGGGGGCACAGATACGCAGTATTTT. The chain has TRBV3-1 (or the pseudogene TRBV3-2) and TRBJ2-3; 7 bases are a match to TRBD2. Germline assignment: CDR1 LGHDT and CDR2 YNNKEL (reference sequence). The V segment lost 2 bases and the J segment 1 base; nucleotides outside the gene matches: 3. This CDR3 has 15 residues.

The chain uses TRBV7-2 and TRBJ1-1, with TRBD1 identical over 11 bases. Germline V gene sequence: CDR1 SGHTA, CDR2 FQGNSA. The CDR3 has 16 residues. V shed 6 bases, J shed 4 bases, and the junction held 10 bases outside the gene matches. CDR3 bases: TGTGCCAGCAGTTGGACAGGGACAGGGGGGAGCACTGAAGCTTTCTTT. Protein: CASSWTGTGGSTEAFF.

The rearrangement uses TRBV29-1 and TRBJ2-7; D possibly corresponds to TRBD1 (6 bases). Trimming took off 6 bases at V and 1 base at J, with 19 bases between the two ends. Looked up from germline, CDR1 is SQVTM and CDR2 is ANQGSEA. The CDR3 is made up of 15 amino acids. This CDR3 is CSVIGDGQQSYEQYF. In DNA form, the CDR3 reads TGCAGCGTCATTGGTGACGGACAGCAATCCTACGAGCAGTACTTC.

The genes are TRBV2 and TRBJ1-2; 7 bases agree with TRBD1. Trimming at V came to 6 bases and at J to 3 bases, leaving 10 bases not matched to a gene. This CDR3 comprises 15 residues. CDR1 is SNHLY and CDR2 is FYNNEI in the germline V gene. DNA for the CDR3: TGTGCCAGCAGGACGTGGACAGGAGGGGACTATGGCTACACCTTC. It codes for CASRTWTGGDYGYTF.

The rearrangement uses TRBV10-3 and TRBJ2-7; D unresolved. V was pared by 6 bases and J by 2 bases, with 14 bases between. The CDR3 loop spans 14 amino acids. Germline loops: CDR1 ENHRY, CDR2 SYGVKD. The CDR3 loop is CAIRGGPTTYEQYF. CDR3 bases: TGTGCCATCAGGGGTGGACCTACCACCTACGAGCAGTACTTC.